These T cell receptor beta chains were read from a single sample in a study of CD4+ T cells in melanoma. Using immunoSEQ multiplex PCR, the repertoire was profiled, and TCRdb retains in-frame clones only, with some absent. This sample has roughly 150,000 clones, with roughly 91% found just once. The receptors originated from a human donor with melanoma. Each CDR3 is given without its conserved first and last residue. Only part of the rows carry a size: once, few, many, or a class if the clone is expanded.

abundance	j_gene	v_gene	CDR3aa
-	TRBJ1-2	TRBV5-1	ASSLDSPANYGYT
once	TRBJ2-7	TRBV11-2	ASSSLRRTGPPYEQY
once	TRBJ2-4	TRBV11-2	ASSLTATAKNIQY
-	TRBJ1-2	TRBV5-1	ASSLGGSNSYGYT
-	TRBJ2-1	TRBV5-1	ASRISSSYNEQF
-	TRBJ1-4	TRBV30	AWSGGPGGPNEKLF
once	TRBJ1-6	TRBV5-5	ASSLGQGLPLH
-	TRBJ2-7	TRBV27	ASSWEGLAFYEQY
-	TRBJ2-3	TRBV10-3	AISEGRGADTQY
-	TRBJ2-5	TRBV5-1	ASSTGGAGETQY
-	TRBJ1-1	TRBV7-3	ASSTQGGNTEAF
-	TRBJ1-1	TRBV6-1	ASRLQNTEAF
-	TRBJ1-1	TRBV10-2	ASSLDLVNTEAF
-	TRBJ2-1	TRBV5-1	ASSPQSYNEQF
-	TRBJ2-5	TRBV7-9	ASSSLPGRWETQY
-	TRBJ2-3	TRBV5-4	ASERGSGGAGGKDTQY
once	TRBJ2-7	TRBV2	ASSEAQGGVYEQY
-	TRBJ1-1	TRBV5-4	ASSLRGEGTEAF
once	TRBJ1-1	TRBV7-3	ASSLIGGEAF
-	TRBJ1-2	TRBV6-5	ASSRTTGGGGYT
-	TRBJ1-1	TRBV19	ASSPEGLGMNTEAF
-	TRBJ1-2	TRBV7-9	ASSLGSDRSNYGYT
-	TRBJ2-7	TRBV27	ASSWALGASYEQY
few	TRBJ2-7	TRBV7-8	ASSLARTVRGVWQY
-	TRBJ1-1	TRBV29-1	SVLRQPGNTEAF
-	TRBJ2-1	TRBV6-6	ASRPILSSYNEQF
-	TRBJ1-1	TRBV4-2	ASRHRSGEVRNTEAF
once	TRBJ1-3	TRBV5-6	ATDRRWGQTLLGYTIY
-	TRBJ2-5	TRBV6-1	ASSEKAKQETQY
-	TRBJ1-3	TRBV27	ASSRTGNTIY
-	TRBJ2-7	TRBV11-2	ASSLGGARAYEQY
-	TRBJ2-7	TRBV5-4	ASSVGQGRTGQY
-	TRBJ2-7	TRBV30	AWRQLSSYEQY